The 25 T cell receptor beta chains listed next were all sequenced from one sample in a study of shared clonotypes between healthy human individuals. Profiled with immunoSEQ multiplex PCR; TCRdb holds only in-frame clones, not every one. Here the sample spans 950,000 to 1,300,000 clones, approximately 70% being singletons. Sequenced material: memory CD4+ T cells sorted from blood. Subset denoted: CD45RA-negative fraction. These receptors all stem from a man younger than 35 in good health.

The V gene is TRBV5-8, the J gene TRBJ1-4; 9 positions agree with TRBD1. V was clipped by 4 bases and J by 7 bases; unmatched bases: 5. CDR1 and CDR2 (germline): SGHTS, YDEGEE. There are 14 residues in the CDR3. CDR3 in amino acids: CASSLDRGGEKLFF. CDR3 sequence (DNA): TGTGCCAGCAGCCTGGACAGGGGAGGTGAAAAACTGTTTTTT.

The V gene is TRBV6-1, the J gene TRBJ2-7; D is perhaps TRBD1 (6 bases). Trimming took 8 bases from V and 7 from J, leaving 15 bases between them. CDR1 is MNHNS, CDR2 SASEGT, per germline. CDR3 length equals 12 residues. CDR3 region: CASGSLRGEQYF. The CDR3 nucleotides are TGTGCCAGCGGGAGCCTGAGGGGGGAGCAGTACTTC.

J is TRBJ2-7 and V is TRBV30; D is perhaps TRBD1 (6 bases). Germline V CDR1 and CDR2: GTSNPN, SVGIG (reference sequence). V was trimmed by 0 bases and J by 0 bases, leaving 9 bases between them. The CDR3 extends over 14 amino acids. The CDR3 coding sequence is TGTGCCTGGAGTGTACTCAGGGGCTCCTACGAGCAGTACTTC. It is translated as CAWSVLRGSYEQYF.

The V gene is TRBV6-7, the J gene TRBJ2-5, with D hard to call. TRBV6-7 is flagged as an ORF with uncertain function. With 6 bases removed from V and 4 bases from J, the gap between germline ends came to 0 bases. The CDR3 runs 9 residues. CDR3 nucleotide sequence: TGTGCCAGCAGAGAGACCCAGTACTTC. As protein: CASRETQYF.

Only one count was recorded for this clone. The chain recombines TRBV5-1 with TRBJ1-2; the D is unclear. Per the germline V gene, CDR1 is SGHRS and CDR2 is YFSETQ. V was pared by 2 bases and J by 7 bases, with 12 bases between. The CDR3 consists of 13 residues. The CDR3 here is CASSFLTAGGYTF. The CDR3 nucleotides are TGCGCCAGCAGCTTTTTAACAGCAGGTGGCTACACCTTC.

V is TRBV30 and J is TRBJ1-1; D unclear. The V and J ends lost 2 bases and 0 bases respectively, with 7 bases between them. The length of the CDR3 is 13 residues. Germline V gene data show CDR1 as GTSNPN and CDR2 as SVGIG (reference sequence). The CDR3 protein is CAWSRTLNTEAFF. The CDR3 DNA reads as TGTGCCTGGAGTAGGACGTTGAACACTGAAGCTTTCTTT.

The J gene is TRBJ1-5, the V gene TRBV28; a possible D gene is TRBD1 (6 bases). This CDR3 contains 16 residues. V was cut by 6 bases and J by 7 bases, with 22 bases left in between. Germline V gene sequence: CDR1 MDHEN, CDR2 SYDVKM. CDR3 nucleotides: TGTGCCAGCAGCTCCCCAACCCACAGGGAGGGGCAGCCCCAGCATTTT. It encodes CASSSPTHREGQPQHF.

The rearrangement joins TRBV4-3 to TRBJ1-2; TRBD1 is a possible D gene (6 bases). The CDR3 contains 15 residues. Germline V gives CDR1 LGHNA, CDR2 YSLEER. The V gene lost 1 base and the J gene lost 8 bases, with 17 bases spanning the gap. CDR3 region: CASSQVGGEPRGYTF. The CDR3 DNA follows: TGCGCCAGCAGCCAAGTAGGGGGGGAACCTAGGGGCTACACCTTC.

This sequence joins TRBV7-9 and TRBJ2-3; 12 bases are a match to TRBD2. CDR1 is SEHNR and CDR2 is FQNEAQ in the germline V gene (reference sequence). The trim removed 3 bases at V and 5 bases at J, leaving 6 bases unmatched. The CDR3 covers 16 residues. As DNA, the CDR3 is TGTGCCAGCAGCTTGCTAGCGGGGGGGCTAGTAGATACGCAGTATTTT. Protein sequence: CASSLLAGGLVDTQYF.

The table lists this clone with a few counts. J is TRBJ2-2 and V is TRBV5-1; TRBD2 matches at 11 bases. Germline V gene data show CDR1 as SGHRS and CDR2 as YFSETQ. This CDR3 is 18 amino acids long. V shed 3 bases and J 7 bases; nucleotides not matched to a gene: 14. In DNA, the CDR3 is TGCGCCAGCAGCTCCCCCCAAGGGGGACTAGCGGCGGGCGGGGAGCTGTTTTTT. This gives the protein CASSSPQGGLAAGGELFF.

V usage is TRBV5-1 and J usage is TRBJ2-5; possibly TRBD2 for D (6 bases). With 4 bases removed from V and 3 bases from J, the gap between germline ends came to 16 bases. Germline values: CDR1 SGHRS, CDR2 YFSETQ. The CDR3 consists of 15 residues. CDR3 nucleotide sequence: TGCGCCAGCAGCGCCGAGCGGAGGGCCGAAGAGACCCAGTACTTC. Protein: CASSAERRAEETQYF.

As to this clone: The sample holds other DNA sequences that translate to the same CDR3. V is TRBV18 and J is TRBJ1-1; D is undetermined. Trimming shortened V by 6 bases and J by 0 bases, and 8 bases separated the two germline ends. The germline gives CDR1 KGHSH, CDR2 LQKENI. The CDR3 is 13 amino acids. The CDR3 DNA follows: TGTGCCAGCTCGGAAGACATGAACACTGAAGCTTTCTTT. Translation gives CASSEDMNTEAFF.

V gene TRBV4-1 combines with J gene TRBJ2-7; the match to TRBD1 covers 8 bases. V trimming: 6 bases; J trimming: 2 bases; junction bases outside the gene matches: 3. CDR1 and CDR2 (germline): MGHRA, YSYEKL. This CDR3 is built from 13 residues. The CDR3 loop is CASSRGQAYEQYF. In DNA form, the CDR3 reads TGCGCCAGCAGTCGGGGACAGGCCTACGAGCAGTACTTC.

The chain combines TRBV11-2 with TRBJ2-1; perhaps TRBD2 as D (6 bases). The germline CDR1 and CDR2 sequences are SGHAT and FQNNGV. The V end lost 1 base, the J end lost 4 bases, and 11 bases lay between the germline ends. The CDR3 contains 15 residues. CDR3 protein: CASSLGLALYNEQFF. The CDR3 bases are TGTGCCAGCAGCTTAGGCCTAGCGCTTTACAATGAGCAGTTCTTC.

This chain connects TRBV2 to TRBJ1-1; 10 nucleotides match TRBD1. Germline CDR1 SNHLY, CDR2 FYNNEI. V trimming: 5 bases; J trimming: 2 bases; junction bases outside the gene matches: 11. This CDR3 spans 17 amino acids. The CDR3 sequence is CASSTWGTGATNTEAFF. In nucleotides, the CDR3 is TGTGCCAGCAGTACGTGGGGGACAGGGGCTACCAACACTGAAGCTTTCTTT.

The sample holds a few counts of this clone. The J gene is TRBJ1-6, the V gene TRBV6-6, with D unresolved. The CDR3 loop spans 15 amino acids. V lost 6 bases, J lost 0 bases, and 9 bases lay in between. CDR1 and CDR2 (germline): MNHNY, SVGAGI (reference sequence). The CDR3: CASRTGSSYNSPLHF. Here the CDR3 DNA reads TGTGCCAGCAGGACCGGGAGCTCCTATAATTCACCCCTCCACTTT.

The chain recombines TRBV9 with TRBJ1-2, with D hard to call. Trimming took 0 bases from V and 8 from J, leaving 17 bases between them. CDR3 length equals 15 residues. CDR1 is SGDLS and CDR2 is YYNGEE in the germline V gene. CDR3 nucleotide sequence: TGTGCCAGCAGCGTAGATGTGGGCCAGGTTGGGGGCTACACCTTC. It codes for CASSVDVGQVGGYTF.

In its sample, this clone was seen a few times. The chain combines TRBV9 with TRBJ2-5; 8 positions match TRBD2. Germline V CDR1 and CDR2: SGDLS, YYNGEE. Trimming at V came to 1 base and at J to 4 bases, leaving 3 bases not matched to a gene. CDR3 length: 14 residues. This CDR3 reads CASSVRSGRETQYF. The CDR3 DNA reads TGTGCCAGCAGCGTAAGGAGCGGGAGAGAGACCCAGTACTTC.

Remarks on this clone: A read error likely explains this, since a far larger clone differs by one base. V and J are TRBV25-1 and TRBJ1-2, with D uncertain. The CDR3 is made up of 11 amino acids. Germline assignment: CDR1 MGHDK and CDR2 SYGVNS. V lost 3 bases to trimming and J lost 2 bases, with 1 base between them. The CDR3 is CASSENYGYTF. The DNA of the CDR3 is TGTGCCAGCAGTGAGAACTATGGCTACACCTTC.

V and J are TRBV6-6 and TRBJ1-4, with D unresolved. The CDR3 is made up of 15 amino acids. Germline V lookup: CDR1 MNHNY, CDR2 SVGAGI (reference sequence). V was pared by 6 bases and J by 7 bases, with 18 bases between. DNA of the CDR3: TGTGCCAGCAGCCCCACACGGATAGAAGTTGAAAAACTGTTTTTT. Protein sequence: CASSPTRIEVEKLFF.

The V call is TRBV7-9, the J call TRBJ2-1; perhaps TRBD2 as D (6 bases). CDR1 is SEHNR, CDR2 FQNEAQ, per germline (reference sequence). The V end was cut by 1 base, the J end by 10 bases, with 14 bases between. The CDR3 runs to 14 residues. The CDR3 bases are TGTGCCAGCAGCTTAGGAGGTAGCGGTGGGGAGCAGTTCTTC. Amino acids: CASSLGGSGGEQFF.

The chain uses TRBV7-2 and TRBJ1-5; no reliable D call. The germline gives CDR1 SGHTA, CDR2 FQGNSA. With 0 bases removed from V and 7 bases from J, the gap between germline ends came to 4 bases. This CDR3 is 12 amino acids long. The CDR3 is CASSLAGQPQHF. The CDR3 nucleotides read TGTGCCAGCAGCTTAGCGGGGCAGCCCCAGCATTTT.

V is TRBV6-5 and J is TRBJ2-1, with 9 bases identical to TRBD2. Germline loops: CDR1 MNHEY, CDR2 SVGAGI. This CDR3 is 15 amino acids long. The V gene end was trimmed by 6 bases and the J gene end by 0 bases; junction bases not matched to a gene: 3. The CDR3 sequence is CASSQRGVSYNEQFF. The CDR3 region has the DNA TGTGCCAGCAGCCAGCGGGGGGTCTCCTACAATGAGCAGTTCTTC.

This rearrangement joins TRBV6-8 to TRBJ1-3; no clear D. Trimming shortened V by 6 bases and J by 1 base, and 13 bases separated the two germline ends. Germline loops: CDR1 MNHGY, CDR2 SAAAGT. This CDR3 contains 15 residues. The CDR3 protein is CASRAGPLSGNTIYF. The DNA for the CDR3 is TGTGCCAGCAGGGCCGGACCCCTGTCTGGAAACACCATATATTTT.

This chain joins TRBV13 and TRBJ1-4; no clear D gene. This CDR3 has 17 residues. Per the germline V gene, CDR1 is PRHDT and CDR2 is FYEKMQ (reference sequence). Trimming pared 1 base from V and 5 bases from J, leaving 17 bases between. CDR3 nucleotide sequence: TGTGCCAGCAGCTTAGCAGCTGGCGCCGGTTCAAATGAAAAACTGTTTTTT. Translation: CASSLAAGAGSNEKLFF.